This T cell receptor (beta chain) was retrieved from a study of blood T cell repertoires in COVID-19. Study information: The United States, Italy and Spain supplied acute and convalescent COVID-19 samples. The cDNA or gDNA used as material had been derived from T cells, B-cell-depleted T cells, or PBMCs.

Seattle patients were enrolled while actively infected and followed longitudinally. Concerning this clone: Compared with germline, one end of the junction differs, possibly owing to a read error.

The CDR3 extends over 14 amino acids. The germline CDR1 and CDR2 sequences are SGHTS and YDEGEE. Under the authors' procedure: Amplified reference gene primers provided the basis for estimating nucleated cell counts. Generated by immunoSEQ multiplex PCR, the TCRdb table keeps only in-frame clones and is missing some. The V and J calls and clone size are taken from that table; D and trimming were inferred from the DNA. The sample lists 250,000 to 400,000 clones, approximately 90% seen once, with approximately 1.6% in the top ten. The origin of this receptor is a woman in her twenties or thirties with COVID-19, enrolled during active disease. The sequenced sample consisted of peripheral blood. This rearrangement joins TRBV5-8 to TRBJ1-2; 8 bases are a match to TRBD1. CDR3 sequence: CASSLWTGSRQGAF. The CDR3 bases are TGTGCCAGCAGCTTATGGACAGGGTCTAGACAAGGTGCTTTC.